Listed here is a single T cell receptor (beta chain). Its target is unknown. The data originate from a study of T cells after posttransplantation cyclophosphamide. Busulfan-fludarabine conditioning, marrow transplant, and cyclophosphamide on days +3 and +4 were administered. Only in-frame clones appear in the TCRdb table, and some are missing; sequencing was by immunoSEQ multiplex PCR. The sample consists of thousands of clones, over 65% of them appearing once. Study results and caveats: Later post-transplant blood repertoires were often dominated by donor CD8+ memory clones. Tissue-infiltrating T cells from skin or gut overlapped little with blood T cells. Recipient CMV seropositivity and CMV reactivation strongly tracked TRB clonality.

CDR3 size: 14 residues. With V trimmed by 6 bases and J by 1 base, 5 bases remained unmatched. From germline, CDR1 is MNHEY and CDR2 SVGAGI. This chain connects TRBV6-5 to TRBJ1-1; 7 positions agree with TRBD1. The sample was PBMCs, taken after allogeneic stem cell transplant with posttransplant cyclophosphamide. This receptor was taken from a female patient between 50 and 60 years old who received an allogeneic stem cell transplant from a related donor, was CMV-positive, and had no GVHD. Some T cells may be transferred from the graft donor. The CDR3 DNA reads TGTGCCAGCAGGCAGGGACAGACGAACACTGAAGCTTTCTTT. The encoded protein is CASRQGQTNTEAFF.